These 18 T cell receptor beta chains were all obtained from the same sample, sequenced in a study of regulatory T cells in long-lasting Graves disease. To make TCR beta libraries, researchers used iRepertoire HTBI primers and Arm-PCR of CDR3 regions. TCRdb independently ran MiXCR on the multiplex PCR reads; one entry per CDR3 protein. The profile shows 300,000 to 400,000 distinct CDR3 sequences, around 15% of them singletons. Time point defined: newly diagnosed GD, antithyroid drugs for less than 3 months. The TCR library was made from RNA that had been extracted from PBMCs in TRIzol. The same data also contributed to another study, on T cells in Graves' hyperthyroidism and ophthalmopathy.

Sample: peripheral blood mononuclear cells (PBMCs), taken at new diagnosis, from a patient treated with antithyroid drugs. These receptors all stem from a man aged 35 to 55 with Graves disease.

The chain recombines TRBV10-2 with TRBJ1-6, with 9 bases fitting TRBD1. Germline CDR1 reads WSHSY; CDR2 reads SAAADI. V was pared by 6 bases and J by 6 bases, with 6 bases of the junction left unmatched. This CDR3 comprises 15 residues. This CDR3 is CASRGQGRPNSPLHF. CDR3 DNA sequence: TGCGCCAGCAGGGGACAGGGCAGACCTAATTCACCCCTCCACTTT.

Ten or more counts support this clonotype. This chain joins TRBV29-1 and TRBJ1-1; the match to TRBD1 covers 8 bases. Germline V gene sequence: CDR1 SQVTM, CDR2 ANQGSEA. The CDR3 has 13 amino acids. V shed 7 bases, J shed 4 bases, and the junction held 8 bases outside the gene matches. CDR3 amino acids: CSGGGQGSTEAFF. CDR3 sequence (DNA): TGCAGCGGGGGAGGACAGGGCAGCACTGAAGCTTTCTTT.

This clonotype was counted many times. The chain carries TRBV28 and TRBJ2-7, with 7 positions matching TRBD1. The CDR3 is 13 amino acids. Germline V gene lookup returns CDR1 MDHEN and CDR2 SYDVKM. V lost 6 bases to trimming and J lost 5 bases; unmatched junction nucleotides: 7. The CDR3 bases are TGTGCCAGCAGCTACGACAGGGCCCACGAGCAGTACTTC. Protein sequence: CASSYDRAHEQYF.

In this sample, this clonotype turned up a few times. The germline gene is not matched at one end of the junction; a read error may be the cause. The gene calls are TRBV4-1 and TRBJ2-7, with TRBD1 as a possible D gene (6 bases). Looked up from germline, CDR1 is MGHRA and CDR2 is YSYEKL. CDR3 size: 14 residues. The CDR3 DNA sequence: TGCGCCAGCGGCCAATACCCACAGGGTTACGAGCAGTACTTC. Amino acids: CASGQYPQGYEQYF.

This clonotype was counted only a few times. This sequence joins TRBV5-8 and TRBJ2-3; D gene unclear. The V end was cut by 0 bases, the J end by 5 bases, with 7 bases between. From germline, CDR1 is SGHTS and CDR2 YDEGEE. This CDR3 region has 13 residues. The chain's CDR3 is CASSLAQRDTQYF. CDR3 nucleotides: TGTGCCAGCAGCTTGGCCCAGCGAGATACGCAGTATTTT. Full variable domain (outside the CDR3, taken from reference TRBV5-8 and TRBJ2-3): EAGVTQSPTHLIKTRGQQATLRCSPISGHTSVYWYQQALGLGLQFLLWYDEGEERNRGNFPPRFSGRQFPNYSSELNVNALELEDSALYLCASSLAQRDTQYFGPGTRLTVL.

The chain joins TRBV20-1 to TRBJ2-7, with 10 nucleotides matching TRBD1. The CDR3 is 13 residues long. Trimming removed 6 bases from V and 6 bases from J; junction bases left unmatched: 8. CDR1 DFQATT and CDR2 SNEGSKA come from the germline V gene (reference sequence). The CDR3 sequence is CSASGQGLGEQYF. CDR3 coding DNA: TGCAGTGCCTCGGGACAGGGGCTAGGCGAGCAGTACTTC.

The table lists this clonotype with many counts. CDR3 amino acids: CASSYLGGNEQFF. The CDR3 nucleotides read TGTGCCAGCAGTTACTTGGGAGGGAATGAGCAGTTCTTC. V and J are TRBV6-5 and TRBJ2-1; 7 nucleotides line up with TRBD2. Germline CDR1 MNHEY, CDR2 SVGAGI. The length of the CDR3 is 13 residues. Trimming at V came to 1 base and at J to 7 bases, leaving 1 base not matched to a gene.

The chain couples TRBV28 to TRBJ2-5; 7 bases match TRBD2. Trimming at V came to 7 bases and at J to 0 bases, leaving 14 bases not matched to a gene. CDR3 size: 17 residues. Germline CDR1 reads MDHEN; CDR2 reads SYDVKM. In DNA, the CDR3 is TGTGCCAGCACCCTGGGCTGGTCCGGGGGGTACCAAGAGACCCAGTACTTC. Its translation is CASTLGWSGGYQETQYF.

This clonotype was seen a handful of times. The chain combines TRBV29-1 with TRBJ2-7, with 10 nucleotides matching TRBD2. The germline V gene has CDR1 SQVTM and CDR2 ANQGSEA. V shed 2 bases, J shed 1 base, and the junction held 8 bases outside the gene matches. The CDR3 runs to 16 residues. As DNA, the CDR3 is TGCAGCGTTGAAACCATTCTAGCGGGGGATTCCTACGAGCAGTACTTC. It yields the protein CSVETILAGDSYEQYF.

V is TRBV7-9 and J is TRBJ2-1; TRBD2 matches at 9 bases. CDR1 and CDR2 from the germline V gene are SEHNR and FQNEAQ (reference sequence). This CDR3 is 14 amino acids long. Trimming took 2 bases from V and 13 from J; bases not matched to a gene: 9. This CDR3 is CASSLTGRAGGQFF. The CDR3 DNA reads TGTGCCAGCAGCTTAACGGGTCGAGCGGGGGGTCAGTTCTTC.

The CDR3 region is CASSPPGGGALGAKNIQYF. CDR3 coding DNA: TGCGCCAGCAGCCCCCCCGGCGGGGGGGCATTGGGTGCCAAAAACATTCAGTACTTC. The chain links TRBV5-1 to TRBJ2-4; 9 bases align to TRBD2. The V and J ends lost 4 bases and 1 base, in that order; junction bases with no gene match: 15. Per the germline V gene, CDR1 is SGHRS and CDR2 is YFSETQ. This CDR3 spans 19 amino acids.

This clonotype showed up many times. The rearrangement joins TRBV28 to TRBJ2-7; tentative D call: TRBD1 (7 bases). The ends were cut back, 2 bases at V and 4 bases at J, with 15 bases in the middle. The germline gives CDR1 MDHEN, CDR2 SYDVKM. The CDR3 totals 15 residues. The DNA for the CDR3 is TGTGCCAGCAGTTTAGCGGGACAGAGATTTTACGAGCAGTACTTC. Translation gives CASSLAGQRFYEQYF.

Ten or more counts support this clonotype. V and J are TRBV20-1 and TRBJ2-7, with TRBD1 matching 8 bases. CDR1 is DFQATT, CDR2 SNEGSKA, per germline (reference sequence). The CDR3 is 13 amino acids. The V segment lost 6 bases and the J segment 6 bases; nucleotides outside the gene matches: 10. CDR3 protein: CSATDRVGFEQYF. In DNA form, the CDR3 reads TGCAGTGCCACGGACAGGGTGGGATTCGAGCAGTACTTC.

The CDR3 loop reads CASSSNGGSSTDTQYF. The CDR3, as DNA: TGTGCCAGCAGCTCTAACGGGGGTTCTAGCACAGATACGCAGTATTTT. V is TRBV7-3 and J is TRBJ2-3; D perhaps matches TRBD2 (6 bases). Germline CDR1 and CDR2: SGHTA and FQGTGA. V lost 4 bases to trimming and J lost 0 bases, with 14 bases between them. The CDR3 spans 16 residues.

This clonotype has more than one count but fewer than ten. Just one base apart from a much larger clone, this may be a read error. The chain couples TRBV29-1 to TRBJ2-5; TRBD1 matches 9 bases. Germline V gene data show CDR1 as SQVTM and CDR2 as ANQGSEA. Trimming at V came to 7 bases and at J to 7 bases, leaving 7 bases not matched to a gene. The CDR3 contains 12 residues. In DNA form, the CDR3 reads TGCAGCGGGGGGACAGGGATGGGGACCCAGTACTTC. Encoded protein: CSGGTGMGTQYF. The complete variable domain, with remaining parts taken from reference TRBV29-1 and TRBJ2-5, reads SAVISQKPSRDICQRGTSLTIQCQVDSQVTMMFWYRQQPGQSLTLIATANQGSEATYESGFVIDKFPISRPNLTFSTLTVSNMSPEDSSIYLCSGGTGMGTQYFGPGTRLLVL.

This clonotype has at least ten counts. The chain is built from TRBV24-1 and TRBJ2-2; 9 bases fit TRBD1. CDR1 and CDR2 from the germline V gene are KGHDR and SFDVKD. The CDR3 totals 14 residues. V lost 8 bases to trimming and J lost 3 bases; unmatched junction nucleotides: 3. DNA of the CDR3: TGTGCCACCACCACAGGGGGCGACACCGGGGAGCTGTTTTTT. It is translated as CATTTGGDTGELFF.

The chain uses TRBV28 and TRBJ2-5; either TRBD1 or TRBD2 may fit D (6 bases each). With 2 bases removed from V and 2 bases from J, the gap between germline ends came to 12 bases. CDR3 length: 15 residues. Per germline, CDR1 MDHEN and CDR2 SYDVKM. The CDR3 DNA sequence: TGTGCCAGCAGTTTAAGGCAGGGGAGGCAAGAGACCCAGTACTTC. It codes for CASSLRQGRQETQYF.

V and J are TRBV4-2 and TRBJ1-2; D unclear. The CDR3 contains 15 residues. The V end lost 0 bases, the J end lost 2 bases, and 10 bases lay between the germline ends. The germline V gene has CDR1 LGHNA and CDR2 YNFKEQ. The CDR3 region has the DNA TGTGCCAGCAGCCAAGATCGTTCACAGAACTATGGCTACACCTTC. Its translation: CASSQDRSQNYGYTF.